A single sample gave rise to the 28 T cell receptor beta chains below, sequenced in a study of shared clonotypes between healthy human individuals. Libraries were prepared by immunoSEQ multiplex PCR; TCRdb keeps only in-frame clonotypes and omits some of them. The table includes 2 million to 2.5 million clones, approximately 95% detected once. The sample consisted of naive CD4+ T cells from PBMCs. Subset denoted: CD45RA+ positively selected. These receptors were taken from a man between 18 and 29 years old in good health. Some clones in this sample may be carry-over from other donors' samples.

In regard to this clone: Different DNA sequences within this sample yield the same CDR3. The chain uses TRBV4-2 and TRBJ2-7; 12 bases agree with TRBD2. CDR3 length: 16 amino acids. The germline CDR1 and CDR2 sequences are LGHNA and YNFKEQ. V lost 0 bases to trimming and J lost 4 bases; unmatched junction nucleotides: 4. The CDR3 loop is CASSQDPTSGSYEQYF. As DNA, the CDR3 is TGTGCCAGCAGCCAAGACCCGACTAGCGGGAGTTACGAGCAGTACTTC.

As concerns this clone: Other DNA sequences within the sample encode an identical CDR3. The chain couples TRBV7-2 to TRBJ2-3; 11 bases agree with TRBD2. V lost 3 bases to trimming and J lost 5 bases; unmatched junction nucleotides: 1. CDR1 is SGHTA, CDR2 FQGNSA, per germline. The CDR3 loop spans 14 amino acids. CDR3 loop: CASSFGLAGDTQYF. For the CDR3, the DNA is TGTGCCAGCAGCTTCGGACTAGCGGGAGATACGCAGTATTTT.

This clone was seen once. The genes are TRBV2 and TRBJ1-2; 7 bases are a match to TRBD1. This CDR3 comprises 16 residues. V shed 7 bases, J shed 3 bases, and the junction held 14 bases outside the gene matches. CDR1 and CDR2 (germline): SNHLY, FYNNEI. For the CDR3, the DNA is TGTGCCAGCAAGGCAGGGGGAATCAACAAAGACTATGGCTACACCTTC. Amino acids: CASKAGGINKDYGYTF.

The chain is built from TRBV28 and TRBJ2-7; TRBD1 matches 9 bases. Germline V lookup: CDR1 MDHEN, CDR2 SYDVKM. The CDR3 runs 15 residues. The V segment lost 6 bases and the J segment 5 bases; nucleotides outside the gene matches: 11. CDR3 DNA: TGTGCCAGCAGCCCCACCGGGACAGGGTCACACGAGCAGTACTTC. This gives the protein CASSPTGTGSHEQYF.

The J gene is TRBJ1-2, the V gene TRBV5-6; D is unclear. The CDR3 has 12 amino acids. Germline lookup yields CDR1 SGHDT and CDR2 YYEEEE. Between the trimmed V and J ends, which lost 3 bases and 7 bases, there was a span of 10 bases. The DNA of the CDR3 is TGTGCCAGCAGCTCCGCACCGCTTGGCTACACCTTC. Protein sequence: CASSSAPLGYTF.

The chain links TRBV2 to TRBJ1-1, with 8 bases matching TRBD1. Trimming cost V 7 bases and J 7 bases; bases outside gene matches: 11. The germline V gene has CDR1 SNHLY and CDR2 FYNNEI. The CDR3 has 14 residues. This CDR3 reads CASNSRDRRGEAFF. The DNA for the CDR3 is TGTGCCAGCAACAGCCGGGACAGGAGGGGTGAAGCTTTCTTT.

V and J are TRBV18 and TRBJ2-2, with D perhaps matching TRBD1 or TRBD2 (9 bases each). The CDR3 covers 18 residues. From germline, CDR1 is KGHSH and CDR2 LQKENI. The germline V and J ends were trimmed by 8 bases and 7 bases, with 29 bases remaining between them. CDR3 nucleotides: TGTGCCAGCCCGACAGGGGGGATAGGCGGGAGGGCCCTCGGGGAGCTGTTTTTT. Translation gives CASPTGGIGGRALGELFF.

V and J are TRBV28 and TRBJ1-1; 8 bases map to TRBD1. Germline V lookup: CDR1 MDHEN, CDR2 SYDVKM. J was trimmed by 2 bases and V by 6 bases; bases with no gene match: 17. The CDR3 sequence is 18 residues long. The CDR3 sequence is CASSSEYTPGTGNTEAFF. CDR3 nucleotide sequence: TGTGCCAGCAGCTCCGAATACACCCCCGGGACAGGTAACACTGAAGCTTTCTTT.

CDR3 residues: CASSRSSGSSYEQYF. DNA for the CDR3: TGTGCCAGCTCACGCTCTAGCGGGAGCTCCTACGAGCAGTACTTC. The chain joins TRBV18 to TRBJ2-7; 10 nucleotides agree with TRBD2. Germline V gene lookup returns CDR1 KGHSH and CDR2 LQKENI. V trimming: 4 bases; J trimming: 0 bases; junction bases outside the gene matches: 3. The CDR3 covers 15 residues.

This chain uses TRBV5-4 with TRBJ2-5, with D possibly TRBD2 on 5 matching bases. CDR1 is SGHNT, CDR2 YYREEE, per germline (reference sequence). There are 14 residues in the CDR3. The V end lost 6 bases, the J end lost 5 bases, and 17 bases lay between the germline ends. DNA of the CDR3: TGTGCCAGCACCGTTGACCGGCGGGTCGAGACCCAGTACTTC. Protein product: CASTVDRRVETQYF. The full variable domain, with the rest looked up from reference TRBV5-4 and TRBJ2-5, is ETGVTQSPTHLIKTRGQQVTLRCSSQSGHNTVSWYQQALGQGPQFIFQYYREEENGRGNFPPRFSGLQFPNYSSELNVNALELDDSALYLCASTVDRRVETQYFGPGTRLLVL.

V is TRBV20-1 and J is TRBJ2-7; D is unclear. V was shortened by 5 bases and J by 7 bases, with 9 bases between the two germline ends. CDR3 length: 10 residues. Germline assignment: CDR1 DFQATT and CDR2 SNEGSKA (reference sequence). The CDR3: CSAQVTEQYF. The DNA of the CDR3 is TGCAGTGCTCAGGTAACGGAGCAGTACTTC.

This chain joins TRBV18 and TRBJ1-5, with 9 bases identical to TRBD1. With V trimmed by 2 bases and J by 6 bases, 5 bases remained unmatched. The germline gives CDR1 KGHSH, CDR2 LQKENI. The CDR3 has 15 residues. CDR3 DNA sequence: TGTGCCAGCTCACCAGGGGGACAGGGTACTCAGCCCCAGCATTTT. Translating gives CASSPGGQGTQPQHF. The full variable domain, its missing parts supplied by reference TRBV18 and TRBJ1-5, is NAGVMQNPRHLVRRRGQEARLRCSPMKGHSHVYWYRQLPEEGLKFMVYLQKENIIDESGMPKERFSAEFPKEGPSILRIQQVVRGDSAAYFCASSPGGQGTQPQHFGDGTRLSIL.

This clone was found once. DNA for the CDR3: TGTGCCAGCAGCTCCGGACTAGCGGGACGCCTTGCCAGCACAGATACGCAGTATTTT. It codes for CASSSGLAGRLASTDTQYF. The chain combines TRBV7-9 with TRBJ2-3; 12 nucleotides line up with TRBD2. Per the germline V gene, CDR1 is SEHNR and CDR2 is FQNEAQ (reference sequence). The CDR3 extends over 19 amino acids. J gave up 0 bases and V 4 bases, and 11 bases lay outside the gene matches.

The rearrangement uses TRBV5-1 and TRBJ2-1; D unresolved. The CDR3 runs 15 residues. V lost 2 bases, J lost 1 base, and 10 bases lay in between. Germline loops: CDR1 SGHRS, CDR2 YFSETQ. The CDR3 coding sequence is TGCGCCAGCAGCTTAATAAGGGATTCCTACAATGAGCAGTTCTTC. Its protein product is CASSLIRDSYNEQFF. The complete variable domain, with remaining parts taken from reference TRBV5-1 and TRBJ2-1, reads KAGVTQTPRYLIKTRGQQVTLSCSPISGHRSVSWYQQTPGQGLQFLFEYFSETQRNKGNFPGRFSGRQFSNSRSEMNVSTLELGDSALYLCASSLIRDSYNEQFFGPGTRLTVL.

The DNA of the CDR3 is TGTGCCAGCAGTTTTTCCTGGACAGGCCAGAACACTGAAGCTTTCTTT. This codes for CASSFSWTGQNTEAFF. The chain recombines TRBV27 with TRBJ1-1; 7 bases agree with TRBD1. This CDR3 region has 16 residues. Per the germline V gene, CDR1 is MNHEY and CDR2 is SMNVEV (reference sequence). V trimming: 3 bases; J trimming: 1 base; junction bases outside the gene matches: 8.

This chain joins TRBV10-3 and TRBJ1-3; 7 positions agree with TRBD1. The CDR3 is 13 residues long. The germline V gene has CDR1 ENHRY and CDR2 SYGVKD. V gave up 5 bases and J gave up 4 bases; unmatched junction bases: 2. CDR3: CAISQDRGNTIYF. CDR3 bases: TGTGCCATCAGTCAGGACAGGGGAAACACCATATATTTT.

The gene calls are TRBV5-1 and TRBJ1-5, with 10 bases fitting TRBD1. Germline assignment: CDR1 SGHRS and CDR2 YFSETQ. The CDR3 covers 14 residues. J lost 7 bases, V lost 4 bases, and 5 bases had no gene match. CDR3 sequence: CASSAGTGVQPQHF. The CDR3 coding sequence is TGCGCCAGCAGCGCCGGGACAGGGGTACAGCCCCAGCATTTT.

The chain has TRBV18 and TRBJ2-7, with a tentative D call TRBD1 (5 bases). Germline V gene sequence: CDR1 KGHSH, CDR2 LQKENI. The CDR3 runs to 14 residues. Deletions cut 1 base from V and 6 bases from J, with 13 bases between. The CDR3 DNA reads TGTGCCAGCTCACCACGACACAGGATGCGCGAGCAGTACTTC. Residues: CASSPRHRMREQYF. The full variable domain, its missing parts supplied by reference TRBV18 and TRBJ2-7, is NAGVMQNPRHLVRRRGQEARLRCSPMKGHSHVYWYRQLPEEGLKFMVYLQKENIIDESGMPKERFSAEFPKEGPSILRIQQVVRGDSAAYFCASSPRHRMREQYFGPGTRLTVT.

V gene TRBV7-3 combines with J gene TRBJ2-7; no reliable D call. Trimming removed 2 bases from V and 2 bases from J, with 10 bases in between. This CDR3 has 14 residues. Germline-derived CDR1 and CDR2 are SGHTA and FQGTGA. CDR3 region: CASSLGTEPYEQYF. CDR3 DNA sequence: TGTGCCAGCAGCTTAGGTACAGAGCCCTACGAGCAGTACTTC.

This sequence joins TRBV6-1 and TRBJ2-1; D remains unclear. V lost 3 bases and J lost 6, with 15 bases in between. This CDR3 is built from 15 residues. Germline values: CDR1 MNHNS, CDR2 SASEGT. The CDR3 here is CASSEWQILRNEQFF. CDR3 nucleotide sequence: TGTGCCAGCAGTGAGTGGCAGATTCTCCGCAATGAGCAGTTCTTC.

V gene TRBV4-1 combines with J gene TRBJ1-3; tentative D call: TRBD1 (6 bases). Germline lookup yields CDR1 MGHRA and CDR2 YSYEKL. V was cut by 0 bases and J by 2 bases, with 8 bases left in between. This CDR3 is built from 15 residues. The CDR3 region has the DNA TGCGCCAGCAGCCAAGACGACAGGACTGGAAACACCATATATTTT. It is translated as CASSQDDRTGNTIYF.

The chain has TRBV7-9 and TRBJ1-2; D is unclear. Germline CDR1 is SEHNR and CDR2 is FQNEAQ (reference sequence). The CDR3 covers 13 residues. V was pared by 5 bases and J by 5 bases, with 12 bases between. For the CDR3, the DNA is TGTGCCAGCAGCCTACTGGACGGATATGGCTACACCTTC. Protein sequence: CASSLLDGYGYTF.

A few counts support this clone. The chain carries TRBV6-1 and TRBJ1-1; D is uncertain. Trimming took 8 bases from V and 6 from J, leaving 16 bases between them. Germline V lookup: CDR1 MNHNS, CDR2 SASEGT. CDR3 size: 13 residues. The CDR3 DNA reads TGTGCCAGCGGGGAAGAACGGGGTTCTGAAGCTTTCTTT. Its protein is CASGEERGSEAFF.

V gene TRBV11-2 combines with J gene TRBJ1-2; perhaps TRBD1 as D (6 bases). Germline lookup yields CDR1 SGHAT and CDR2 FQNNGV. CDR3 size: 13 residues. V was trimmed by 6 bases and J by 8 bases, leaving 16 bases between them. The CDR3, as DNA: TGTGCCAGCAGTATAGGGGGTGCGCGCGGCTACACCTTC. Protein product: CASSIGGARGYTF.

The chain uses TRBV7-9 and TRBJ2-7; 7 bases map to TRBD2. Looked up from germline, CDR1 is SEHNR and CDR2 is FQNEAQ (reference sequence). The CDR3 length is 13 residues. Unmatched junction bases numbered 8, after V lost 5 bases and J lost 7 bases. CDR3 loop: CASSARLAREQYF. The CDR3 DNA is TGTGCCAGCAGCGCACGACTAGCCAGGGAGCAGTACTTC.

The V gene is TRBV5-1, the J gene TRBJ1-2; D is unclear. CDR1 and CDR2 from the germline V gene are SGHRS and YFSETQ. The V gene lost 0 bases and the J gene lost 0 bases, with 9 bases spanning the gap. CDR3 length: 15 amino acids. CDR3 in amino acids: CASSLGTDSNYGYTF. Here the CDR3 DNA reads TGCGCCAGCAGCTTGGGCACGGATTCTAACTATGGCTACACCTTC.

The rearrangement links TRBV28 to TRBJ1-1; D is unresolved. V dropped 2 bases and J dropped 0 bases, with 7 bases sitting between them. CDR1 MDHEN and CDR2 SYDVKM come from the germline V gene. CDR3 size: 14 residues. CDR3 in amino acids: CASSLAALNTEAFF. CDR3 DNA: TGTGCCAGCAGTTTAGCGGCTTTGAACACTGAAGCTTTCTTT.

This clone was detected once. CDR3 region: CASRGSNEQFF. DNA of the CDR3: TGTGCCAGCAGAGGGAGCAATGAGCAGTTCTTC. The rearrangement links TRBV6-5 to TRBJ2-1; the D gene is possibly TRBD2 (5 bases). Germline values: CDR1 MNHEY, CDR2 SVGAGI. This CDR3 has 11 amino acids. V shed 6 bases and J shed 6 bases, with 6 bases lying between them.